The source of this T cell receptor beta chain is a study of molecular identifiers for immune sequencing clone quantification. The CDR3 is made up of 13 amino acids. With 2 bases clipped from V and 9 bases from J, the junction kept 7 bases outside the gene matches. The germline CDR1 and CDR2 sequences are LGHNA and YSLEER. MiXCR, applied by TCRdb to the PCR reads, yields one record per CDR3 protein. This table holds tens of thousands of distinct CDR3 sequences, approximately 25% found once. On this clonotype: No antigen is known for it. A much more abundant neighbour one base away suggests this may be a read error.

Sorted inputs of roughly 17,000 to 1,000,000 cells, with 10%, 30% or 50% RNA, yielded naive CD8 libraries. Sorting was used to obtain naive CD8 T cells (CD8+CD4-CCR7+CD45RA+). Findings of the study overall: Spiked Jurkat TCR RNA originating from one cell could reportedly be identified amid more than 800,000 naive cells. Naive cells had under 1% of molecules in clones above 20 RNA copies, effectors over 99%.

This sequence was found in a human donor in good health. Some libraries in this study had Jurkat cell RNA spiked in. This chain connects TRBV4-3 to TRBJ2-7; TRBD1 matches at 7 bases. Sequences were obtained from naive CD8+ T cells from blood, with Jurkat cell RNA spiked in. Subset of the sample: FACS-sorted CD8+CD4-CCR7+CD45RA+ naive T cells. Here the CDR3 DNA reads TGCGCCAGCAGCCAATACAGGGGCAACGGGCAGTACTTC. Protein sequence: CASSQYRGNGQYF.